The 28 T cell receptor beta chains reported below all come from one sample, sequenced in a study of blood T cell repertoires in COVID-19. Using immunoSEQ multiplex PCR, the repertoire was profiled, and TCRdb retains in-frame clones only, with some absent. The table includes hundreds of thousands of clones, approximately 86% detected once. Sequencing was carried out using peripheral blood. The receptors shown here come from an older woman with COVID-19, enrolled during active disease.

The chain's CDR3 is CASSYRAGNEQFF. As DNA, the CDR3 is TGTGCCAGCAGTTACCGGGCGGGGAATGAGCAGTTCTTC. The chain combines TRBV2 with TRBJ2-1; TRBD2 is a possible D gene (6 bases). Germline CDR1 and CDR2: SNHLY and FYNNEI. V shed 5 bases and J shed 7 bases, with 12 bases lying between them. The CDR3 extends over 13 amino acids.

The V gene is TRBV2, the J gene TRBJ1-6; TRBD1 matches at 7 bases. Per germline, CDR1 SNHLY and CDR2 FYNNEI. V lost 5 bases, J lost 7 bases, and 8 bases stayed unmatched. This CDR3 is 15 amino acids long. In DNA form, the CDR3 reads TGTGCCAGCAGTCCCCTCCAGGGGGTGAATTCACCCCTCCACTTT. Residues: CASSPLQGVNSPLHF.

Only a few counts were recorded for this clone. The chain has TRBV5-1 and TRBJ1-1, with TRBD1 as a possible D gene (5 bases). Trimming pared 2 bases from V and 5 bases from J, leaving 13 bases between. Germline loops: CDR1 SGHRS, CDR2 YFSETQ. CDR3 size: 14 residues. The CDR3 region is CASSLTGVATEAFF. The CDR3 bases are TGCGCCAGCAGCTTAACAGGAGTCGCAACTGAAGCTTTCTTT.

This chain links TRBV28 with TRBJ1-4; D is possibly TRBD1 (5 bases). Germline V CDR1 and CDR2: MDHEN, SYDVKM. Trimming pared 6 bases from V and 5 bases from J, leaving 13 bases between. The CDR3 is 14 amino acids. The CDR3 region has the DNA TGTGCCAGCAGAGGGGAGGGTGGAAATGAAAAACTGTTTTTT. This codes for CASRGEGGNEKLFF.

This chain links TRBV5-1 with TRBJ1-3, with 7 bases fitting TRBD1. There are 16 residues in the CDR3. Trimming removed 4 bases from V and 0 bases from J; junction bases left unmatched: 7. Germline loops: CDR1 SGHRS, CDR2 YFSETQ. CDR3 coding DNA: TGCGCCAGCAGCCTAGGGACAGTCGTCTCTGGAAACACCATATATTTT. This gives the protein CASSLGTVVSGNTIYF.

This clone was detected only once. The chain combines TRBV19 with TRBJ2-2; D possibly corresponds to TRBD2 (5 bases). The ends were cut back, 6 bases at V and 5 bases at J, with 13 bases in the middle. Germline V gene lookup returns CDR1 LNHDA and CDR2 SQIVND (reference sequence). This CDR3 is built from 14 residues. CDR3 sequence: CASRGSFVTGELFF. DNA for the CDR3: TGTGCCAGTAGGGGGAGCTTCGTGACCGGGGAGCTGTTTTTT.

The chain is built from TRBV19 and TRBJ1-1; no definite D call. CDR1 and CDR2 from the germline V gene are LNHDA and SQIVND (reference sequence). Trimming left V 2 bases short and J 2 bases short, with 9 bases between. The CDR3 totals 14 residues. CDR3 in DNA: TGTGCCAGTAGTATAACCGCAGGAAACACTGAAGCTTTCTTT. Its protein is CASSITAGNTEAFF.

This chain uses TRBV9 with TRBJ2-3; 8 nucleotides agree with TRBD2. There are 15 residues in the CDR3. Germline loops: CDR1 SGDLS, CDR2 YYNGEE. Trimming at V came to 0 bases and at J to 3 bases, leaving 3 bases not matched to a gene. CDR3 coding DNA: TGTGCCAGCAGCGTAGCGGCGGGGGGAACAGATACGCAGTATTTT. It codes for CASSVAAGGTDTQYF.

The chain links TRBV3-1 (or the pseudogene TRBV3-2) to TRBJ1-6, with TRBD1 identical over 8 bases. The germline V gene encodes CDR1 LGHDT and CDR2 YNNKEL (reference sequence). The CDR3 contains 16 residues. Trimming cost V 4 bases and J 4 bases; bases outside gene matches: 6. The CDR3 DNA reads as TGTGCCAGCAGCCGCAGGGGGCCGACTTATAATTCACCCCTCCACTTT. Translated, it gives CASSRRGPTYNSPLHF.

The chain carries TRBV7-2 and TRBJ2-7; 7 bases align to TRBD2. Germline CDR1 is SGHTA and CDR2 is FQGNSA. The CDR3 runs to 16 residues. V shed 3 bases and J 0 bases; nucleotides not matched to a gene: 8. CDR3 coding DNA: TGTGCCAGCAGCTTCGGGCCAGCGGGGAGCTCCTACGAGCAGTACTTC. Protein sequence: CASSFGPAGSSYEQYF.

The chain employs TRBV2 and TRBJ2-1; D not certain. The germline gives CDR1 SNHLY, CDR2 FYNNEI. V lost 8 bases and J 0 bases, leaving 14 bases between the germline ends. The CDR3 totals 15 residues. The CDR3 DNA sequence: TGTGCCAGCTGTGCTATAAAGAGCTCCTACAATGAGCAGTTCTTC. Translated: CASCAIKSSYNEQFF.

This clone was detected once. This sequence joins TRBV7-2 and TRBJ2-7, with D unclear. Germline V gene data show CDR1 as SGHTA and CDR2 as FQGNSA. The germline V and J ends were trimmed by 2 bases and 6 bases, with 14 bases remaining between them. The CDR3 consists of 14 residues. The CDR3 protein is CASSLYIVPGEQYF. The CDR3 region has the DNA TGTGCCAGCAGCTTATATATAGTACCTGGCGAGCAGTACTTC.

The chain couples TRBV6-2 or TRBV6-3 to TRBJ2-7; 9 positions match TRBD1. CDR1 and CDR2 (germline): MNHEY, SVGEGT. J gave up 3 bases and V 0 bases, and 6 bases lay outside the gene matches. The CDR3 extends over 16 amino acids. The CDR3 reads CASSYSGQGLVYEQYF. The CDR3 DNA follows: TGTGCCAGCAGTTACTCGGGACAGGGCCTGGTCTACGAGCAGTACTTC.

This clone was counted only a few times. The chain couples TRBV9 to TRBJ2-5, with TRBD2 matching over 16 bases. The germline gives CDR1 SGDLS, CDR2 YYNGEE. This CDR3 comprises 17 residues. With 1 base clipped from V and 4 bases from J, the junction kept 4 bases outside the gene matches. CDR3 sequence reads: CASSVLGTSGGAETQYF. Written as DNA, the CDR3 is TGTGCCAGCAGCGTACTTGGGACTAGCGGGGGGGCAGAGACCCAGTACTTC.

In nucleotides, the CDR3 is TGCGCCAGCGTCCTAAACTATTCCGGGACTCTACCCCCCGGGGAGCTGTTTTTT. Its translation: CASVLNYSGTLPPGELFF. The chain combines TRBV5-1 with TRBJ2-2; a possible D gene is TRBD2 (6 bases). The CDR3 contains 18 residues. V was pared by 7 bases and J by 6 bases, with 28 bases between. Germline loops: CDR1 SGHRS, CDR2 YFSETQ.

The chain carries TRBV5-1 and TRBJ2-1; the match to TRBD1 covers 11 bases. V lost 3 bases, J lost 7 bases, and 6 bases stayed unmatched. The germline CDR1 and CDR2 sequences are SGHRS and YFSETQ. This CDR3 region has 15 residues. The CDR3 here is CASSSRTGGFNEQFF. Written as DNA, the CDR3 is TGCGCCAGCAGCTCCAGGACAGGGGGCTTTAATGAGCAGTTCTTC.

The J gene is TRBJ1-2, the V gene TRBV5-4, with D perhaps matching TRBD1 (6 bases). This CDR3 contains 17 residues. Per germline, CDR1 SGHNT and CDR2 YYREEE (reference sequence). V dropped 0 bases and J dropped 0 bases, with 15 bases sitting between them. CDR3 DNA: TGTGCCAGCAGCTTGGGATGGGGGACAAGTACTAACTATGGCTACACCTTC. The encoded protein is CASSLGWGTSTNYGYTF.

The chain links TRBV19 to TRBJ2-7; 10 bases are shared with TRBD2. CDR1 LNHDA and CDR2 SQIVND come from the germline V gene (reference sequence). V dropped 10 bases and J dropped 4; count of bases not matched to a gene: 13. The CDR3 sequence is 15 residues long. The CDR3 spells CATRPASGGAYEQYF. The CDR3 DNA sequence: TGTGCCACTCGACCCGCCAGCGGGGGGGCATACGAGCAGTACTTC.

This clone was observed a single time. The V gene is TRBV7-9, the J gene TRBJ2-3; TRBD2 matches at 8 bases. The junction had 7 bases not matched to a gene; V was cut back by 2 bases and J by 6 bases. The V gene's germline CDR1 is SEHNR and CDR2 FQNEAQ (reference sequence). This CDR3 comprises 15 residues. The CDR3 sequence is CASSLTAGGWDTQYF. CDR3 coding DNA: TGTGCCAGCAGCTTAACCGCGGGGGGATGGGATACGCAGTATTTT.

The rearrangement joins TRBV7-2 to TRBJ2-7; 8 positions match TRBD1. Germline loops: CDR1 SGHTA, CDR2 FQGNSA. This CDR3 has 14 residues. The J segment lost 5 bases and the V segment lost 5 bases, leaving 8 bases of the junction unmatched. The CDR3 spells CASSIMTGADEQYF. The CDR3 DNA sequence: TGTGCCAGCAGCATCATGACAGGGGCGGACGAGCAGTACTTC.

The gene calls are TRBV18 and TRBJ2-5; D is ambiguous. From germline, CDR1 is KGHSH and CDR2 LQKENI. This CDR3 has 13 amino acids. V gave up 3 bases and J gave up 0 bases, with 5 bases separating them. The CDR3: CASSPSYQETQYF. CDR3 DNA: TGTGCCAGCTCACCTAGCTACCAAGAGACCCAGTACTTC.

The chain is built from TRBV10-1 and TRBJ2-2; D unclear. CDR3 length: 14 amino acids. Germline CDR1 WNHNN, CDR2 SYGVQD (reference sequence). Trimming left V 7 bases short and J 0 bases short, with 9 bases between. The CDR3: CASTPDSNTGELFF. CDR3 DNA sequence: TGCGCCAGCACTCCAGATTCGAACACCGGGGAGCTGTTTTTT.

This clone occurred once. This same CDR3 is encoded by further DNA sequences in the sample. The chain links TRBV19 to TRBJ2-2; the D is unclear. The CDR3 is 13 residues long. Trimming shortened V by 1 base and J by 5 bases, and 5 bases separated the two germline ends. CDR1 and CDR2 (germline): LNHDA, SQIVND (reference sequence). CDR3 region: CASSIAVTGELFF. The CDR3 DNA follows: TGTGCCAGTAGTATAGCGGTAACCGGGGAGCTGTTTTTT.

V is TRBV6-5 and J is TRBJ2-7, with TRBD2 identical over 10 bases. V gave up 6 bases and J gave up 2 bases; unmatched junction bases: 7. Germline V gene data show CDR1 as MNHEY and CDR2 as SVGAGI. The length of the CDR3 is 15 residues. CDR3 nucleotides: TGTGCCAGCAGGGAGTGGACTAGCGGAGCCTACGAGCAGTACTTC. Translation: CASREWTSGAYEQYF.

This sequence joins TRBV24-1 and TRBJ2-3; D is possibly TRBD2 (7 bases). Trimming stripped 1 base from V and 4 bases from J, with 17 bases between. Per germline, CDR1 KGHDR and CDR2 SFDVKD. This CDR3 comprises 17 residues. DNA for the CDR3: TGTGCCACCAGTGATTTCCGAGGGGGGGCCCCCCCAGATACGCAGTATTTT. Amino acid sequence: CATSDFRGGAPPDTQYF.

The chain combines TRBV6-1 with TRBJ2-3, with 9 bases lining up with TRBD2. Germline values: CDR1 MNHNS, CDR2 SASEGT. The CDR3 is 16 amino acids. The ends lost 0 bases at V and 5 bases at J; junction bases unmatched: 6. The CDR3 nucleotides are TGTGCCAGCAGTGAAGCCGGCGGGGGGGCTAGAGATACGCAGTATTTT. Translation gives CASSEAGGGARDTQYF.

CDR3 DNA: TGTGCCAGCAGCCCAGGGGCAGGGGTCCTTGGGGCCAACGTCCTGACTTTC. Its protein product is CASSPGAGVLGANVLTF. The genes are TRBV4-2 and TRBJ2-6; D is possibly TRBD1 (6 bases). V was trimmed by 4 bases and J by 3 bases, leaving 16 bases between them. The CDR3 is made up of 17 amino acids. Germline lookup yields CDR1 LGHNA and CDR2 YNFKEQ.

This chain connects TRBV29-1 to TRBJ2-1, with 8 bases identical to TRBD2. The germline V gene has CDR1 SQVTM and CDR2 ANQGSEA. The V gene end was trimmed by 3 bases and the J gene end by 10 bases; junction bases not matched to a gene: 8. The CDR3 is 13 residues long. CDR3 region: CSVDRGGLEEQFF. CDR3 sequence (DNA): TGCAGCGTTGACCGGGGGGGGTTAGAAGAGCAGTTCTTC.